The clone carrying this T cell receptor beta chain was picked up many times. Its cognate antigen is unknown. The data belong to a study of T cells in Graves' hyperthyroidism and ophthalmopathy. The TCR beta CDR3 regions underwent amplification using RNA transcripts as the source. HTBI primers were employed in a first-round RT-PCR of the TCR CDR3. TCRdb recomputed calls from the multiplex PCR reads with MiXCR, one row per CDR3 protein. The table lists a few hundred thousand distinct CDR3 sequences, 15% to 20% of them singletons. Exclusions: uncontrolled infection, other autoimmune disease, pregnancy, lactation. Whole-study findings and limits: Blood shared most expanded thyroid clonotypes above 0.001.

The germline V gene encodes CDR1 SGDLS and CDR2 YYNGEE. The CDR3 has 15 residues. With 1 base removed from V and 3 bases from J, the gap between germline ends came to 13 bases. The receptor was isolated from a woman between 35 and 50 years old with Graves' ophthalmopathy. This chain connects TRBV9 to TRBJ1-1; D gene unclear. Material: blood. The CDR3 DNA is TGTGCCAGCAGCGTACTTGTCGGAGGAGACACTGAAGCTTTCTTT. Protein sequence: CASSVLVGGDTEAFF.